The 8 T cell receptor beta chains reported below all come from one sample, sequenced in a study of T cell responses to AZD1222 COVID-19 vaccine. Measured with immunoSEQ multiplex PCR; TCRdb has only the in-frame clones, and not every one. The sample records 150,000 to 250,000 clones, around 93% being singletons. This sample comprised peripheral blood, obtained 28 days after the second AZD1222 dose. Every receptor here comes from an adult who received the AZD1222 COVID-19 vaccine.

The chain is built from TRBV6-5 and TRBJ2-3; D might be TRBD2 (7 bases). The CDR3 length is 16 residues. Per the germline V gene, CDR1 is MNHEY and CDR2 is SVGAGI. V lost 1 base and J lost 2, with 13 bases in between. In DNA, the CDR3 is TGTGCCAGCAGTTACTTGGCGGGGGCTATCACAGATACGCAGTATTTT. It encodes CASSYLAGAITDTQYF.

The chain links TRBV6-5 to TRBJ1-2; no clear D gene. Germline CDR1 MNHEY, CDR2 SVGAGI. The CDR3 runs 16 residues. Trimming removed 2 bases at V and 5 bases at J, with 18 bases between. Here the CDR3 DNA reads TGTGCCAGCAGTTACACCGAAGCCCAGGAAGAATATGGCTACACCTTC. Translated: CASSYTEAQEEYGYTF.

The chain joins TRBV18 to TRBJ2-5, with 7 bases fitting TRBD1. Germline CDR1 and CDR2: KGHSH and LQKENI. With V trimmed by 1 base and J by 1 base, 6 bases remained unmatched. The CDR3 has 16 residues. CDR3 coding DNA: TGTGCCAGCTCACCACAGGACAGGCGAAGCCAAGAGACCCAGTACTTC. It translates to CASSPQDRRSQETQYF.

This chain uses TRBV6-4 with TRBJ1-1; 8 nucleotides align to TRBD1. The CDR3 has 16 amino acids. Germline CDR1 is MRHNA and CDR2 is SNTAGT. After removal of 6 bases from V and 5 bases from J, the junction contained 14 bases not matched to a gene. Here the CDR3 DNA reads TGTGCCAGCAGCCCGGAACAGGGGGTTTTAGGGACTGAAGCTTTCTTT. Amino acid sequence: CASSPEQGVLGTEAFF.

About this clone: The final CDR3 position lacks the conserved phenylalanine or tryptophan, pointing to a likely read error. The DNA is left out, because the CDR3 cannot be placed on it with certainty; the CDR3 is given as TCRdb lists it. The chain recombines TRBV12-3 or TRBV12-4 with TRBJ1-1; the D call of TRBD1 is as the table states it, not checked on the DNA. Ends included, the CDR3 has 12 residues. The CDR3 region is CASSPTGGAPLA.

The chain joins TRBV2 to TRBJ1-1, with D unresolved. The V end lost 3 bases, the J end lost 1 base, and 12 bases lay between the germline ends. Per germline, CDR1 SNHLY and CDR2 FYNNEI. The length of the CDR3 is 15 residues. As DNA, the CDR3 is TGTGCCAGCAGTGATTATCTGGAGCCGAACACTGAAGCTTTCTTT. Its protein product is CASSDYLEPNTEAFF.

This rearrangement joins TRBV7-3 to TRBJ1-6; D remains unclear. This CDR3 is built from 13 residues. V lost 0 bases to trimming and J lost 4 bases, with 1 base between them. Germline V gene lookup returns CDR1 SGHTA and CDR2 FQGTGA. The CDR3 DNA reads TGTGCCAGCAGCTTAACATATAATTCACCCCTCCACTTT. Its protein is CASSLTYNSPLHF.

The chain links TRBV7-2 to TRBJ2-3, with 10 bases that match TRBD2. This CDR3 region has 17 residues. V was clipped by 5 bases and J by 0 bases; unmatched bases: 8. Germline-derived CDR1 and CDR2 are SGHTA and FQGNSA. For the CDR3, the DNA is TGTGCCAGCAGCCTACGGACTAGCGGTTCTAGCACAGATACGCAGTATTTT. Residues: CASSLRTSGSSTDTQYF.